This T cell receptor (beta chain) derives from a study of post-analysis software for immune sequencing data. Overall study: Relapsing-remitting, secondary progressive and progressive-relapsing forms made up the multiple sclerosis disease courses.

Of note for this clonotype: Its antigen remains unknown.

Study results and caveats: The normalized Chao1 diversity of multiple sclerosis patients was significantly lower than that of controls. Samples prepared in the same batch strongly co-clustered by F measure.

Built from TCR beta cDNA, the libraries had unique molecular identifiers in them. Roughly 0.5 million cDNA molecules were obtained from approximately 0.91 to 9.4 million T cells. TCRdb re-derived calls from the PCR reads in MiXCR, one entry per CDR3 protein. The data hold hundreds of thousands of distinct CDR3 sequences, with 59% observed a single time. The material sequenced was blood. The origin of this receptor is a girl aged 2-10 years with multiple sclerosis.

The CDR3 region is CAISESQTRNNEQFF. For the CDR3, the DNA is TGTGCCATCAGTGAGTCGCAAACACGGAACAATGAGCAGTTCTTC. The J gene is TRBJ2-1, the V gene TRBV10-3; no clear D gene. Germline lookup yields CDR1 ENHRY and CDR2 SYGVKD. This CDR3 is 15 amino acids long. Trimming pared 0 bases from V and 5 bases from J, leaving 11 bases between.